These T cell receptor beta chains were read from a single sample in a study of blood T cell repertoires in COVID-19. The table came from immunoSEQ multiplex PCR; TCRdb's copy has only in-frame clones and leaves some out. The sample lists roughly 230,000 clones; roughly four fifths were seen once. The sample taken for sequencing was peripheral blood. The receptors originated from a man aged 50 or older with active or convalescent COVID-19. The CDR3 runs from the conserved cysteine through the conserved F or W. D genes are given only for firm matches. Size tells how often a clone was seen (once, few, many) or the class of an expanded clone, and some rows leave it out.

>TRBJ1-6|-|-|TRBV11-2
TGTGCCAGCAGCTTAGCGGCGGCAGCACCCCTCCACTTT
CASSLAAAAPLHF
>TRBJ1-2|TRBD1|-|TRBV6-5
TGTGCCAGCAGTTCCGCCGGGACAGCCTACTATGGCTACACCTTC
CASSSAGTAYYGYTF
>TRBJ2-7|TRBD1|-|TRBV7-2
TGTGCCAGCAGCTTAGGGCCAGTCGGACAGGGCAACTACGAGCAGTACTTC
CASSLGPVGQGNYEQYF
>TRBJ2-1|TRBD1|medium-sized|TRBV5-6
TGTGCCAGCAGCTTGGCCAGACAGGGAGAGTTCTTC
CASSLARQGEFF
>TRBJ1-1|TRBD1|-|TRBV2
TGTGCCAGTGGGCGGGACAGCCCTAGGAGGAACACTGAAGCTTTCTTT
CASGRDSPRRNTEAFF
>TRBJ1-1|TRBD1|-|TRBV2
TGTGCCAGCAGTGAAGTCCGGACAGGGGGCCGGTACACTGAAGCTTTCTTT
CASSEVRTGGRYTEAFF
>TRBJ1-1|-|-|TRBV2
TGTGCCAGCAGCGGCAGGAATTCGTGGACTGAAGCTTTCTTT
CASSGRNSWTEAFF
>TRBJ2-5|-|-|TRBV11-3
TGTGCCAGCTCGGGACTGGGCCAAGAGACCCAGTACTTC
CASSGLGQETQYF
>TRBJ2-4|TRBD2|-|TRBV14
TGTGCCAGCCGGACTAGCGGGGGAAACATTCAGTACTTC
CASRTSGGNIQYF
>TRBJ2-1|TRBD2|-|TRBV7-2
TGTGCCAGCAGCTTACCAGGGAGGGATGAGCAGTTCTTC
CASSLPGRDEQFF
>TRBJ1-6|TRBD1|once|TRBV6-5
TGTGCCAGCAGTACTGGACAGGTTTCACCCCTCCACTTT
CASSTGQVSPLHF
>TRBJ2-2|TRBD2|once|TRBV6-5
TGTGCCAGCAGTTTTAGCGGGGGGGCTTTCGGGGAGCTGTTTTTT
CASSFSGGAFGELFF
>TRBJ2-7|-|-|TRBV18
TGTGCCAGCTCACCGATCCCTCCAGCGGGTTCCTACGAGCAGTACTTC
CASSPIPPAGSYEQYF
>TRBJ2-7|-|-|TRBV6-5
TGTGCCAGCAGTCGGACCAGGGAAACCTACGAGCAGTACTTC
CASSRTRETYEQYF
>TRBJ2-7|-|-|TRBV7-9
TGTGCCAGCAGCTTAGAATTTTTGGCCGAGCAGTACTTC
CASSLEFLAEQYF
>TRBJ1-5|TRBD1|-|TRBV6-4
TGTGCCCGAAGGACAGGCCCAAGTCAGCCCCAGCATTTT
CARRTGPSQPQHF
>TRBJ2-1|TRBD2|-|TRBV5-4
TGTGCCAGCAGCTTGGCCGTGGGCGGGGGGTCCCATGAGCAGTTCTTC
CASSLAVGGGSHEQFF
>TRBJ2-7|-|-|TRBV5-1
TGCGCCAGCAGCTTGGCCTCGGGATCAACCTACGAGCAGTACTTC
CASSLASGSTYEQYF
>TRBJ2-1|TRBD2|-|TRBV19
TGTGCCAGTAGTGTCAGACTAGCGGGTTACAATGAGCAGTTCTTC
CASSVRLAGYNEQFF
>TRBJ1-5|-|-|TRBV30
TGTGCCTGGAGTGTCGACCGAGGCTTCAATCAGCCCCAGCATTTT
CAWSVDRGFNQPQHF
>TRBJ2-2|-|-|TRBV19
TGTGCCAGTAGCCCGTCACGGAGCACCGGGGAGCTGTTTTTT
CASSPSRSTGELFF
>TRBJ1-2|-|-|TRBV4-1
TGCGCCAGCAGCCGGGACACCGACTATGGCTACACCTTC
CASSRDTDYGYTF
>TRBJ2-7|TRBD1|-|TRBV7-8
TGTGCCAGCAGCCTCCTTACCGGGACAGGGGGTTCCTACGAGCAGTACTTC
CASSLLTGTGGSYEQYF
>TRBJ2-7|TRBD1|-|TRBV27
TGTGCCAGCAGTTTATCGGGGACAGGGCCCGAGCAGTACTTC
CASSLSGTGPEQYF
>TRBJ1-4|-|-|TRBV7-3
TGTGCCAGTAACCCATCCTCGGACAGAAATGAAAAACTGTTTTTT
CASNPSSDRNEKLFF
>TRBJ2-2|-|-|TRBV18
TGTGCCAGCTCACCAGGCCTTCGAGGGTCCACCGGGGAGCTGTTTTTT
CASSPGLRGSTGELFF
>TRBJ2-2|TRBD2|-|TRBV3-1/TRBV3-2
TGTGCCAGCAGCCAAGATCCGCGGGGGGGCGGGAGGACCGGGGAGCTGTTTTTT
CASSQDPRGGGRTGELFF
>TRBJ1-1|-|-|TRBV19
TGTGCCAGTACTCACCTAGGGGCGGCCCCGAACACTGAAGCTTTCTTT
CASTHLGAAPNTEAFF